This passage covers 6 T cell receptor beta chains from one sample sequenced in a study of CD8 T cells in Susac syndrome. An input of roughly 0.5 to 1 ug of RNA was subjected to reverse transcription using random hexamers. TCRdb reprocessed the immunoSEQ multiplex PCR reads with MiXCR, giving one entry per CDR3 protein. The sample consists of under 200,000 distinct CDR3 sequences, approximately 94% of them appearing once. Material for sequencing was CD4+ T cells from PBMCs. Every receptor here comes from a human donor with Susac syndrome.

The genes are TRBV20-1 and TRBJ1-5; weak D call: TRBD1 (6 bases). V shed 3 bases and J shed 2 bases, with 8 bases lying between them. CDR1 and CDR2 from the germline V gene are DFQATT and SNEGSKA (reference sequence). There are 13 residues in the CDR3. This CDR3 is CSASRGRNQPQHF. CDR3 DNA sequence: TGCAGTGCTAGCAGGGGTCGCAATCAGCCCCAGCATTTT.

The chain joins TRBV5-1 to TRBJ2-5, with 7 bases lining up with TRBD1. V shed 0 bases, J shed 5 bases, and the junction held 1 base outside the gene matches. The CDR3 is made up of 13 amino acids. Germline values: CDR1 SGHRS, CDR2 YFSETQ. CDR3 region: CASSLAQGETQYF. The CDR3 nucleotides are TGCGCCAGCAGCTTGGCACAGGGGGAGACCCAGTACTTC.

The chain recombines TRBV6-6 with TRBJ2-5; 8 bases align to TRBD2. V lost 8 bases to trimming and J lost 4 bases; unmatched junction nucleotides: 12. The germline V gene encodes CDR1 MNHNY and CDR2 SVGAGI (reference sequence). The CDR3 runs 15 residues. CDR3 bases: TGTGCCAGCGCCCTTGATGATAGCGGGGTAGAGACCCAGTACTTC. Translation gives CASALDDSGVETQYF.

The chain carries TRBV3-1 and TRBJ1-2; D gene unclear. The germline V gene encodes CDR1 LGHDT and CDR2 YNNKEL (reference sequence). With 5 bases removed from V and 2 bases from J, the gap between germline ends came to 9 bases. This CDR3 has 13 residues. The CDR3 spells CASSSEGNYGYTF. The CDR3 DNA reads TGTGCCAGCAGCTCTGAGGGCAACTATGGCTACACCTTC.

The chain links TRBV5-4 to TRBJ1-2; D not certain. The V gene lost 6 bases and the J gene lost 5 bases, with 20 bases spanning the gap. The CDR3 runs to 15 residues. Germline-derived CDR1 and CDR2 are SGHNT and YYREEE (reference sequence). Here the CDR3 reads CASTSGSEGRYGYTF. The CDR3 bases are TGTGCCAGCACCTCCGGATCTGAGGGAAGGTATGGCTACACCTTC.

CDR3 sequence: CASSTSAGGSEQYF. The CDR3 DNA is TGTGCCAGCAGCACTTCAGCGGGGGGAAGCGAGCAGTACTTC. This chain connects TRBV7-8 to TRBJ2-7, with 9 bases fitting TRBD2. Per the germline V gene, CDR1 is SGHVS and CDR2 is FQNEAQ. The CDR3 sequence is 14 residues long. V lost 5 bases and J lost 6; bases outside the gene matches: 8.